Ten or more counts support the clone carrying this T cell receptor beta chain. Its antigen is currently unknown. This record comes from a study of T cell repertoires in cytomegalovirus infection. V gave up 4 bases and J gave up 3 bases; unmatched junction bases: 17. This CDR3 spans 18 amino acids. The germline CDR1 and CDR2 sequences are SGHTA and FQGNSA. TCRdb reprocessed the reads via MiXCR and lists one record per CDR3 protein. The sample records hundreds of thousands of distinct CDR3 sequences, roughly 42% being singletons. The sequence came from a human donor in good health (CMV status not recorded). Some clones in this sample may be carry-over from other donors' samples. Specimen: cultured PBMCs, collected from culture after CMV antigen stimulation. V usage is TRBV7-2 and J usage is TRBJ2-7; 8 nucleotides match TRBD2. CDR3 sequence reads: CASSSRTLFSGEHYEQYF. The CDR3 region has the DNA TGTGCCAGCAGCTCTCGAACCCTCTTTAGCGGGGAACACTACGAGCAGTACTTC.